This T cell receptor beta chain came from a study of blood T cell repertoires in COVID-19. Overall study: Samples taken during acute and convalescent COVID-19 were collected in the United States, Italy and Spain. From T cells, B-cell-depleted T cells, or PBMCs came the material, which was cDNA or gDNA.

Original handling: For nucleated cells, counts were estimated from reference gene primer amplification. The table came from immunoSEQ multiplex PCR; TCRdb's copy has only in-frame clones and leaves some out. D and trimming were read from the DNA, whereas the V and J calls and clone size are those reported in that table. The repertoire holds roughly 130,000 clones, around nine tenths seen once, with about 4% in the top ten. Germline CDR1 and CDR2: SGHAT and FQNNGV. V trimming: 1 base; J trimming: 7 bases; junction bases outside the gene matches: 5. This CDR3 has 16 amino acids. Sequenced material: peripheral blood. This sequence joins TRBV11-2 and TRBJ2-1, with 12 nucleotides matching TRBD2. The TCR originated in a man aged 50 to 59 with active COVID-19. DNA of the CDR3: TGTGCCAGCAGCTTAGCGCTAGCGGGGGGGCAAAATGAGCAGTTCTTC. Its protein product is CASSLALAGGQNEQFF.